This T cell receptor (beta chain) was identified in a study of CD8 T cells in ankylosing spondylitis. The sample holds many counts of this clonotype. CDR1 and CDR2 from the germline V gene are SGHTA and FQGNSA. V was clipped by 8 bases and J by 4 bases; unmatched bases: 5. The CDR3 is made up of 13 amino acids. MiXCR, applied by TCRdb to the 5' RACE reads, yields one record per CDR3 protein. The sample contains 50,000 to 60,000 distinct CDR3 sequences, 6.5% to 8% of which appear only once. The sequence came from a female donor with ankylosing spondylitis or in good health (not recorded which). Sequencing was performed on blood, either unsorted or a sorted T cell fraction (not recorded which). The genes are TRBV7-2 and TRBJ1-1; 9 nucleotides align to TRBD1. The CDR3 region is CASGLTGGTEAFF. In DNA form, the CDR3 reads TGTGCCAGCGGCCTGACAGGGGGCACTGAAGCTTTCTTT.